The 6 T cell receptor beta chains below were found in one sample sequenced in a study of T cell repertoires in cytomegalovirus infection. TCRdb called the reads again in MiXCR, with one record for every CDR3 protein. The sample lists 400,000 or so distinct CDR3 sequences, approximately 32% occurring once. Sequencing used PBMCs. These receptors came from a human donor in good health (CMV status not recorded). Some clones in this sample may be carry-over from other donors' samples.

This rearrangement joins TRBV7-2 to TRBJ1-5, with D hard to call. Trimming took 1 base from V and 0 from J, leaving 13 bases between them. The CDR3 has 17 residues. Per the germline V gene, CDR1 is SGHTA and CDR2 is FQGNSA. The CDR3 nucleotides read TGTGCCAGCAGCTTAGTAGGTACAGCAAATAGCAATCAGCCCCAGCATTTT. This codes for CASSLVGTANSNQPQHF.

This clonotype was counted a few times. The chain links TRBV19 to TRBJ2-5, with D possibly being TRBD2 (5 bases). The CDR3 loop spans 14 amino acids. Between the trimmed V and J ends, which lost 5 bases and 5 bases, there was a span of 15 bases. Germline CDR1 is LNHDA and CDR2 is SQIVND (reference sequence). CDR3 amino acids: CASSQFSGRETQYF. CDR3 bases: TGTGCCAGTAGTCAGTTCTCGGGAAGGGAGACCCAGTACTTC.

A note on this clonotype: Its ends do not fully match the called genes, so a read error is possible. This chain joins TRBV12-3 or TRBV12-4 and TRBJ1-5, with 8 bases aligning to TRBD1. This CDR3 is 19 amino acids long. The CDR3 sequence: CASSLARGRKTGDNQAQHF. The CDR3 nucleotides read TGTGCCAGCAGTTTAGCGAGGGGCCGTAAGACAGGGGACAATCAGGCCCAGCATTTT.

The genes are TRBV15 and TRBJ2-3; 10 bases line up with TRBD2. With V trimmed by 0 bases and J by 9 bases, 3 bases remained unmatched. Germline CDR1 LNHNV, CDR2 YYDKDF (reference sequence). The CDR3 sequence is 14 residues long. CDR3 nucleotides: TGTGCCACCAGCAGAGACGATAGCGGGGGGACGCAGTATTTT. This gives the protein CATSRDDSGGTQYF.

This clonotype was detected once. V is TRBV20-1 and J is TRBJ2-1; D is unclear. The CDR3 is 13 residues long. V gave up 6 bases and J gave up 2 bases, with 11 bases separating them. Germline assignment: CDR1 DFQATT and CDR2 SNEGSKA (reference sequence). The CDR3 sequence: CSAPTETYNEQFF. In DNA, the CDR3 is TGCAGTGCGCCGACGGAGACCTACAATGAGCAGTTCTTC.

The chain carries TRBV5-1 and TRBJ2-7; TRBD2 matches 14 bases. There are 18 residues in the CDR3. Germline V gives CDR1 SGHRS, CDR2 YFSETQ. Trimming took 4 bases from V and 3 from J; bases not matched to a gene: 12. The CDR3 loop reads CASSPSGLAGGSLYEQYF. The CDR3 DNA sequence: TGCGCCAGCAGCCCTAGCGGACTAGCGGGGGGCTCTCTCTACGAGCAGTACTTC.